The following is a T cell receptor beta chain sequence with its context. Across 24 US areas, participants ranged in age from about 18 to 90 years. Each recovered donor of Cohort 3 presented with two negative PCRs, clearance, or symptom resolution. These data originate in a study of blood T cell repertoires in COVID-19. Study-level information: Whether acute or convalescent, the COVID-19 samples came from the United States, Italy and Spain.

Clones were read by immunoSEQ multiplex PCR, and TCRdb kept only the in-frame ones, dropping some. Of some 320,000 clones detected, 89% appear once; the ten largest clones hold over 4%. The CDR3 sequence is 15 residues long. Trimming removed 1 base at V and 2 bases at J, with 10 bases between. CDR1 and CDR2 from the germline V gene are SGHVS and FQNEAQ. The specimen sequenced was PBMCs or T cells enriched from blood (not recorded which). The rearrangement links TRBV7-8 to TRBJ2-3, with D unresolved. The receptor was isolated from a man between 60 and 75 years old who had recovered from COVID-19. The CDR3 coding sequence is TGTGCCAGCAGCTTAGATCTGGGCCCCACAGATACGCAGTATTTT. Translated, it gives CASSLDLGPTDTQYF.